This TCR beta chain was recorded in a study of identical twins. Germline CDR1 LGHDT, CDR2 YNNKEL (reference sequence). This CDR3 spans 12 amino acids. Deletions cut 7 bases from V and 4 bases from J, with 10 bases between. cDNA carried unique molecular identifiers, and a universal primer site was added by template switching. From the 5' RACE reads, TCRdb called clonotypes with MiXCR, one entry per CDR3 protein. Of around 960,000 distinct CDR3 sequences listed, about 12% are singletons. The sample was also reused in another study, on yellow fever vaccine responses in identical twins.

The V call is TRBV3-1, the J call TRBJ2-5, with D possibly matching TRBD1 (5 bases). This clonotype was sampled from a woman aged 18-29 years in good health. What was sequenced was PBMCs. The CDR3 bases are TGTGCCAGCACCAGGGTAGGAGAGACCCAGTACTTC. Amino acid sequence: CASTRVGETQYF.